The entry that follows covers one T cell receptor (beta chain) sequence. The record originates from a study of blood T cell repertoires in COVID-19. Whole-study context: Sites across the United States, Italy and Spain contributed samples from acute and convalescent COVID-19. The analysed material was cDNA or gDNA that came from T cells, B-cell-depleted T cells, or PBMCs.

Some clones are missing from TCRdb's copy, which holds only in-frame ones; the method was immunoSEQ multiplex PCR. This table has roughly 200,000 clones, roughly 89% appearing once. Germline V gives CDR1 SEHNR, CDR2 FQNEAQ (reference sequence). The CDR3 is made up of 17 amino acids. V lost 2 bases to trimming and J lost 2 bases; unmatched junction nucleotides: 7. Sample: PBMCs or T cells enriched from blood (not recorded which). This TCR came from a woman aged 30 to 39 with acute COVID-19. The chain joins TRBV7-9 to TRBJ2-1, with 9 nucleotides matching TRBD2. The CDR3 spells CASSLSMAGGPYNEQFF. DNA of the CDR3: TGTGCCAGCAGCTTAAGTATGGCGGGGGGGCCCTACAATGAGCAGTTCTTC.